Reported below is one TCR beta chain. The data derive from a study of blood T cell repertoires in COVID-19. The method was immunoSEQ multiplex PCR; TCRdb's version includes in-frame clones alone and lacks a portion of them. The profile covers around 290,000 clones, with approximately 86% appearing a single time and about an eighth taken by the ten largest. This CDR3 contains 13 residues. The germline V gene has CDR1 SNHLY and CDR2 FYNNEI. The V end lost 6 bases, the J end lost 3 bases, and 9 bases lay between the germline ends. This sequence was found in a woman between 65 and 79 years old with COVID-19, enrolled during active disease. Material for sequencing was peripheral blood. This rearrangement joins TRBV2 to TRBJ1-5, with D tentatively TRBD1 (6 bases). CDR3 DNA sequence: TGTGCCAGCAGGGGGGACAACAATCAGCCCCAGCATTTT. Amino acids: CASRGDNNQPQHF. Together with reference TRBV2 and TRBJ1-5, the CDR3 gives the full variable domain: EPEVTQTPSHQVTQMGQEVILRCVPISNHLYFYWYRQILGQKVEFLVSFYNNEISEKSEIFDDQFSVERPDGSNFTLKIRSTKLEDSAMYFCASRGDNNQPQHFGDGTRLSIL.